This entry lists 14 T cell receptor beta chains sequenced from one sample in a study of early T cells in non-severe SARS-CoV-2 infection. MiXCR, applied by TCRdb to the 5' RACE reads, yields one record per CDR3 protein. The sample includes about 55,000 distinct CDR3 sequences, approximately 12% seen only once; the top ten take less than 1.5%. The sequencing sample was made of whole blood. All receptors come from an adult who was a healthcare worker with PCR-confirmed SARS-CoV-2 infection or an uninfected control (not recorded which).

The rearrangement links TRBV5-1 to TRBJ2-3, with TRBD1 matching 8 bases. This CDR3 is built from 16 residues. V dropped 3 bases and J dropped 2; count of bases not matched to a gene: 8. Germline V lookup: CDR1 SGHRS, CDR2 YFSETQ. In nucleotides, the CDR3 is TGCGCCAGCAGCTACGGACAGGGACTCCCCACAGATACGCAGTATTTT. Protein: CASSYGQGLPTDTQYF.

In this sample, this clonotype turned up many times. The CDR3 spells CAWSVAVSYNEQFF. The CDR3 DNA is TGTGCCTGGAGTGTAGCGGTCTCCTACAATGAGCAGTTCTTC. The gene calls are TRBV30 and TRBJ2-1, with D tentatively TRBD2 (5 bases). The CDR3 consists of 14 residues. Germline V gene lookup returns CDR1 GTSNPN and CDR2 SVGIG (reference sequence). Trimming removed 0 bases from V and 0 bases from J, with 6 bases in between.

The chain links TRBV3-1 to TRBJ2-7; the D gene is possibly TRBD2 (5 bases). This CDR3 is 14 amino acids long. The germline V gene encodes CDR1 LGHDT and CDR2 YNNKEL (reference sequence). V was pared by 0 bases and J by 7 bases, with 13 bases between. The CDR3 is CASSQDPGRGEQYF. Written as DNA, the CDR3 is TGTGCCAGCAGCCAAGACCCGGGGAGAGGGGAGCAGTACTTC.

This clonotype was seen at least ten times. V is TRBV7-3 and J is TRBJ2-2, with D unclear. Looked up from germline, CDR1 is SGHTA and CDR2 is FQGTGA. The CDR3 consists of 14 residues. V lost 4 bases, J lost 0 bases, and 6 bases lay in between. CDR3: CASSSGPNTGELFF. DNA for the CDR3: TGTGCCAGCAGCTCCGGGCCGAACACCGGGGAGCTGTTTTTT.

This clonotype was picked up a small number of times. V is TRBV5-1 and J is TRBJ1-3; no clear D gene. The germline V gene has CDR1 SGHRS and CDR2 YFSETQ. CDR3 size: 13 residues. The V gene lost 3 bases and the J gene lost 9 bases, with 13 bases spanning the gap. The CDR3 sequence is CASSWEPGGTIYF. The DNA of the CDR3 is TGCGCCAGCAGCTGGGAACCTGGAGGCACCATATATTTT.

CDR3 loop: CASTHGGGRVDTQYF. CDR3 coding DNA: TGTGCCAGCACCCACGGGGGGGGCCGGGTGGATACGCAGTATTTT. The chain is built from TRBV6-2 or TRBV6-3 and TRBJ2-3; 8 bases agree with TRBD2. The germline gives CDR1 MNHEY, CDR2 SVGEGT. This CDR3 region has 15 residues. V shed 7 bases and J 6 bases; nucleotides not matched to a gene: 12.

The sample holds many counts of this clonotype. V usage is TRBV11-3 and J usage is TRBJ2-3; 10 positions agree with TRBD1. The germline V gene has CDR1 SGHNT and CDR2 YENEEA. The CDR3 runs 15 residues. Trimming took 6 bases from V and 2 from J; bases not matched to a gene: 5. The DNA for the CDR3 is TGTGCCAGCAGTTCCGGGACAGGGGTCACAGATACGCAGTATTTT. This gives the protein CASSSGTGVTDTQYF.

This clonotype has a handful of counts. The V call is TRBV10-3, the J call TRBJ1-1; weak D call: TRBD1 (6 bases). The CDR3 runs to 11 residues. Germline V gives CDR1 ENHRY, CDR2 SYGVKD. V was clipped by 2 bases and J by 9 bases, with 7 bases between them. In DNA, the CDR3 is TGTGCCATCAGTGAGGGGACAAAAGCTTTCTTT. Protein product: CAISEGTKAFF.

The sample holds a few counts of this clonotype. The chain is built from TRBV7-6 and TRBJ2-5; 7 nucleotides agree with TRBD1. The CDR3 runs to 15 residues. The germline V gene has CDR1 SGHVS and CDR2 FNYEAQ. V gave up 4 bases and J gave up 7 bases; unmatched junction bases: 12. The CDR3 nucleotides read TGTGCCAGCAGCTCCGACAGGGCAGGTCTTGGGACCCAGTACTTC. Its protein product is CASSSDRAGLGTQYF.

This clonotype came up many times. The rearrangement uses TRBV6-6 and TRBJ2-3, with D tentatively TRBD1 (5 bases). Germline V gene sequence: CDR1 MNHNY, CDR2 SVGAGI (reference sequence). Trimming cost V 7 bases and J 2 bases, with 10 bases left between them. The CDR3 has 13 residues. CDR3 residues: CASIKGYTDTQYF. Written as DNA, the CDR3 is TGTGCCAGCATCAAGGGGTACACAGATACGCAGTATTTT.

This clonotype was observed a few times. The chain carries TRBV29-1 and TRBJ2-7; 9 positions match TRBD2. V shed 4 bases, J shed 1 base, and the junction held 11 bases outside the gene matches. The CDR3 runs to 16 residues. Germline V gene lookup returns CDR1 SQVTM and CDR2 ANQGSEA. The CDR3 bases are TGCAGCGTTGGGTCGGGTCCGGCGGGGGGGTCCTACGAGCAGTACTTC. It specifies CSVGSGPAGGSYEQYF.

This clonotype was observed many times. The chain joins TRBV18 to TRBJ2-1, with D possibly being TRBD1 (6 bases). The CDR3 extends over 16 amino acids. V lost 0 bases and J 4 bases, leaving 13 bases between the germline ends. Germline CDR1 and CDR2: KGHSH and LQKENI. This CDR3 is CASSPPVAGVYNEQFF. The CDR3, as DNA: TGTGCCAGCTCACCACCGGTGGCAGGGGTATACAATGAGCAGTTCTTC.

The chain joins TRBV6-2 or TRBV6-3 to TRBJ1-6; 7 bases line up with TRBD1. The CDR3 sequence is 15 residues long. J was trimmed by 7 bases and V by 7 bases; bases with no gene match: 10. Germline V CDR1 and CDR2: MNHEY, SVGEGT. The CDR3: CASTYRQGGNSPLHF. The CDR3 DNA follows: TGTGCCAGCACCTACCGACAGGGAGGGAATTCACCCCTCCACTTT.

This clonotype was recorded many times. One end of the junction fails to match germline, which may point to a read error. The chain employs TRBV7-7 and TRBJ2-2, with 8 bases fitting TRBD2. The CDR3 runs to 16 residues. Germline values: CDR1 SSHAT, CDR2 FNYEAQ (reference sequence). CDR3 amino acids: CASSLAGRRNTGELFF. The CDR3 DNA is TGTGCTAGCAGCTTAGCGGGAAGGAGGAACACCGGGGAGCTGTTTTTT.